Following are 8 T cell receptor beta chains from one sample sequenced in a study of OX40 agonist ivuxolimab in advanced cancers. Some clones are missing from TCRdb's copy, which holds only in-frame ones; the method was immunoSEQ multiplex PCR. The sample holds some 130,000 clones; approximately 90% are singletons and the top ten take approximately 0.99%. Source: CD4+ or CD8+ T cells sorted from blood, taken in a trial of the OX40 agonist ivuxolimab. The source of these receptors is an adult with an advanced solid tumor such as melanoma, head and neck, liver or kidney cancer.

This clone was found a few times. The chain joins TRBV19 to TRBJ1-5, with 8 bases identical to TRBD1. Germline trimming cut 4 bases from V and 3 bases from J; bases unmatched to any gene: 11. The CDR3 has 17 residues. Germline CDR1 reads LNHDA; CDR2 reads SQIVND (reference sequence). CDR3 sequence reads: CASSTRPTGEANQPQHF. The CDR3 DNA reads TGTGCCAGTAGTACCCGACCGACAGGGGAGGCCAATCAGCCCCAGCATTTT.

The chain employs TRBV7-9 and TRBJ2-3, with D maybe TRBD1 (5 bases). The CDR3 extends over 12 amino acids. Germline V gene sequence: CDR1 SEHNR, CDR2 FQNEAQ (reference sequence). Between the trimmed V and J ends, which lost 8 bases and 7 bases, there was a span of 13 bases. The CDR3 DNA reads TGTGCCAGCGGCAGGGAAGTAAATACGCAGTATTTT. This gives the protein CASGREVNTQYF.

The V and J genes are TRBV28 and TRBJ2-3; D gene ambiguous. There are 13 residues in the CDR3. Germline V gene sequence: CDR1 MDHEN, CDR2 SYDVKM. Trimming took off 6 bases at V and 4 bases at J, with 11 bases between the two ends. The chain's CDR3 is CASRELGPDTQYF. DNA for the CDR3: TGTGCCAGCAGAGAGCTAGGCCCAGATACGCAGTATTTT.

This clone was observed once. The chain recombines TRBV5-1 with TRBJ2-3; 15 bases fit TRBD2. V lost 3 bases to trimming and J lost 4 bases; unmatched junction nucleotides: 6. The CDR3 consists of 17 residues. The V gene's germline CDR1 is SGHRS and CDR2 YFSETQ. The CDR3 loop reads CASSSGLAGGRADTQYF. The DNA of the CDR3 is TGCGCCAGCAGCTCAGGACTAGCGGGAGGGCGGGCAGATACGCAGTATTTT.

As concerns this clone: At one end, the junction sequence differs from germline, possibly due to a read error. The chain has TRBV19 and TRBJ1-6; D unresolved. The CDR3 sequence is 15 residues long. CDR1 and CDR2 from the germline V gene are LNHDA and SQIVND (reference sequence). The CDR3 DNA reads as TGTGCCAGTAGTATAGGGGATCGGGATAATTCGCCCCTCCACTTT. Translated: CASSIGDRDNSPLHF.

There are a few counts of this clone. The chain combines TRBV9 with TRBJ1-2; no clear D gene. CDR3 length: 16 amino acids. V lost 0 bases to trimming and J lost 4 bases, with 16 bases between them. Per the germline V gene, CDR1 is SGDLS and CDR2 is YYNGEE. As DNA, the CDR3 is TGTGCCAGCAGCGTAGCGGAGGGCGGCCGAACCTATGGCTACACCTTC. Protein sequence: CASSVAEGGRTYGYTF.

The chain carries TRBV7-9 and TRBJ2-7; possibly TRBD1 for D (6 bases). Trimming stripped 6 bases from V and 0 bases from J, with 9 bases between. Per germline, CDR1 SEHNR and CDR2 FQNEAQ (reference sequence). CDR3 size: 13 residues. CDR3 nucleotide sequence: TGTGCCAGCAGAGACAGGAGCTCCTACGAGCAGTACTTC. Its protein is CASRDRSSYEQYF.

This sequence joins TRBV4-3 and TRBJ2-5; 8 bases are shared with TRBD1. Germline-derived CDR1 and CDR2 are LGHNA and YSLEER. With 3 bases clipped from V and 2 bases from J, the junction kept 5 bases outside the gene matches. CDR3 length: 15 residues. CDR3 region: CASSQGTGPQETQYF. CDR3 DNA: TGCGCCAGCAGCCAGGGGACAGGTCCTCAAGAGACCCAGTACTTC.